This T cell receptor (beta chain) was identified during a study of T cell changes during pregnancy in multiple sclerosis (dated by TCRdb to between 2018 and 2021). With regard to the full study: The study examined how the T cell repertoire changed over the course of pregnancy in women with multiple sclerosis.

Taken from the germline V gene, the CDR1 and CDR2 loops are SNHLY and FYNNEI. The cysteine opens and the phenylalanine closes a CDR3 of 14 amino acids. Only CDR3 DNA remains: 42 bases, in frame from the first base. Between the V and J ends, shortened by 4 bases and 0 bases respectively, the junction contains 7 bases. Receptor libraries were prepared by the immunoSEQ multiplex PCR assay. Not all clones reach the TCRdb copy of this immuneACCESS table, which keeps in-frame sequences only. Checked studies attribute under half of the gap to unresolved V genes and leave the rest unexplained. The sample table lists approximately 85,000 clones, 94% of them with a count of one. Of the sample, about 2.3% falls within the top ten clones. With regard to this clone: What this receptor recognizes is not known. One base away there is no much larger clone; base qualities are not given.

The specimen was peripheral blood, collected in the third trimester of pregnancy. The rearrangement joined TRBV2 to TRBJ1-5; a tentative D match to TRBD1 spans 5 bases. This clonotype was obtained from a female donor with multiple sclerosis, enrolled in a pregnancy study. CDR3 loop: CASSVGRSNQPQHF. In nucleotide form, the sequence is TGTGCCAGCAGTGTGGGGCGTAGCAATCAGCCCCAGCATTTT.